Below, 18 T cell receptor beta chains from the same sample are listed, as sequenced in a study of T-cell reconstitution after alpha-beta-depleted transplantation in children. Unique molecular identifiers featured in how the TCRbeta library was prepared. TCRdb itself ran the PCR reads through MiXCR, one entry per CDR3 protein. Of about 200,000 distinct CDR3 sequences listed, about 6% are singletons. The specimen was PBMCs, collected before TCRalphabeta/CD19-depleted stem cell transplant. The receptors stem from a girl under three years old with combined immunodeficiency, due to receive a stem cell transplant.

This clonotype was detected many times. This CDR3 reads CSVEGLDIPSAFF. Written as DNA, the CDR3 is TGCAGCGTTGAAGGCCTTGACATTCCGTCGGCTTTCTTT. The rearrangement joins TRBV29-1 to TRBJ1-1, with D unresolved. Germline loops: CDR1 SQVTM, CDR2 ANQGSEA. Trimming removed 1 base at V and 11 bases at J, with 17 bases between. The CDR3 has 13 amino acids. The whole variable domain, remainder taken from reference TRBV29-1 and TRBJ1-1, is SAVISQKPSRDICQRGTSLTIQCQVDSQVTMMFWYRQQPGQSLTLIATANQGSEATYESGFVIDKFPISRPNLTFSTLTVSNMSPEDSSIYLCSVEGLDIPSAFFGQGTRLTVV.

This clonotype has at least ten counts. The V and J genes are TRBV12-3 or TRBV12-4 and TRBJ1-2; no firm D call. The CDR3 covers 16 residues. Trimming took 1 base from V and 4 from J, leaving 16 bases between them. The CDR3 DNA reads TGTGCCAGCAGTTTAGGAGCACTCGACATCCTCTATGGCTACACCTTC. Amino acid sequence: CASSLGALDILYGYTF.

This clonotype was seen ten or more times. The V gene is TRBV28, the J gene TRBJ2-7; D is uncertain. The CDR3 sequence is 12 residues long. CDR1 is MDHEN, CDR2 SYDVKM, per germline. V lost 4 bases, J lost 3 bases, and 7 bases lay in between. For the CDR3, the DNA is TGTGCCAGCAGTTCGGGCGACTACGAGCAGTACTTC. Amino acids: CASSSGDYEQYF.

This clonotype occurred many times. The CDR3: CASSPLRGQGAGSPYEQYF. DNA for the CDR3: TGTGCCAGCAGCCCGTTGCGTGGACAGGGGGCTGGTAGCCCGTACGAGCAGTACTTC. This chain uses TRBV11-2 with TRBJ2-7; 11 bases agree with TRBD1. Germline V lookup: CDR1 SGHAT, CDR2 FQNNGV. V shed 5 bases, J shed 4 bases, and the junction held 19 bases outside the gene matches. The CDR3 sequence is 19 residues long.

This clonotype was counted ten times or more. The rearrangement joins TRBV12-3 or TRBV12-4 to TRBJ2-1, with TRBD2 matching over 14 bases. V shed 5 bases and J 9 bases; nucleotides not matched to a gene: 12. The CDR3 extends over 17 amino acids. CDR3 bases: TGTGCCAGCAGTGACCGGGACAGGGGGACTAGCGGGAGTGAGCAGTTCTTC. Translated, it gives CASSDRDRGTSGSEQFF.

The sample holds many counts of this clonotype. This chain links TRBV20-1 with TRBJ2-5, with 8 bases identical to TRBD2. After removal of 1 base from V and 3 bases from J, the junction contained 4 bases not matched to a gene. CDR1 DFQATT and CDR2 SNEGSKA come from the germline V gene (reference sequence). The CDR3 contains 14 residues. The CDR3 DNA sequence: TGCAGTGCTAGAGTACCAGCGGGGGAAGAGACCCAGTACTTC. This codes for CSARVPAGEETQYF.

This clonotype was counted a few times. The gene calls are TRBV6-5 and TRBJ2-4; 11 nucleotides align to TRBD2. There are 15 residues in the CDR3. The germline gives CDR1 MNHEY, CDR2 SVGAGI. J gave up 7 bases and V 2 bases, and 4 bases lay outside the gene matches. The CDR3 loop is CASSYDRTSGNIQYF. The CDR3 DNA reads TGTGCCAGCAGTTACGATAGGACTAGCGGGAACATTCAGTACTTC.

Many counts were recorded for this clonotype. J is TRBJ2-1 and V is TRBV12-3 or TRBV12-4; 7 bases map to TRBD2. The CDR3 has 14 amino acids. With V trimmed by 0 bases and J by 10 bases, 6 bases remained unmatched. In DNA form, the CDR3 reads TGTGCCAGCAGTTTAGCGAAGACTAGCTTAGAGCAGTTCTTC. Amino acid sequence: CASSLAKTSLEQFF.

CDR3 sequence reads: CASSEAKDTPHQPQHF. CDR3 sequence (DNA): TGTGCCAGCAGTGAAGCGAAAGACACCCCGCATCAGCCCCAGCATTTT. This chain joins TRBV6-1 and TRBJ1-5; D gene ambiguous. The CDR3 runs 16 residues. V was pared by 0 bases and J by 5 bases, with 14 bases between. Germline CDR1 reads MNHNS; CDR2 reads SASEGT.

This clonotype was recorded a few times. CDR3 sequence (DNA): TGTGCCAGCAGCTTAATGGGATACTCTGGGGCCAACGTCCTGACTTTC. It encodes CASSLMGYSGANVLTF. V is TRBV7-2 and J is TRBJ2-6; D unclear. Germline V lookup: CDR1 SGHTA, CDR2 FQGNSA. Trimming removed 2 bases at V and 0 bases at J, with 8 bases between. The CDR3 is made up of 16 amino acids.

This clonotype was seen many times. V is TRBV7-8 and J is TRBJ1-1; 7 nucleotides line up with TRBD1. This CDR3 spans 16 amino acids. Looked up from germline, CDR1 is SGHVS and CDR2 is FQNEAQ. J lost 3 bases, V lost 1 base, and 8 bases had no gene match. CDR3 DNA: TGTGCCAGCAGCTTAGGACGGACAGGCTGGGACACTGAAGCTTTCTTT. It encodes CASSLGRTGWDTEAFF.

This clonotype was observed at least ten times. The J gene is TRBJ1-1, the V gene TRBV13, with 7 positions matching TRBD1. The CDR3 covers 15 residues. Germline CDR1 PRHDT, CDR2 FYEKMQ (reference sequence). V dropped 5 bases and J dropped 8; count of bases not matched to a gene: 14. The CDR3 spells CASSEQTGQKSEAFF. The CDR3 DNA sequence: TGTGCCAGCAGCGAACAGACGGGACAGAAAAGCGAAGCTTTCTTT.

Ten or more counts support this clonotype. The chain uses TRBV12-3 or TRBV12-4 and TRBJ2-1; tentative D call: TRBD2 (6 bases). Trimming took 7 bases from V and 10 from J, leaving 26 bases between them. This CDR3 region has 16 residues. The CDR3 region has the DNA TGTGCCAGCACCTTATTCTTAGGACCACCGGCGGGAGAGCAGTTCTTC. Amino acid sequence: CASTLFLGPPAGEQFF.

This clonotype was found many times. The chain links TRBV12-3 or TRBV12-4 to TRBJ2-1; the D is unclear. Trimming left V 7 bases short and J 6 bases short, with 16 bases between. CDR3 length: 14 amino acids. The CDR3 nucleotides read TGTGCCAGCACCAACGGTCTTACGGGCAATGAGCAGTTCTTC. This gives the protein CASTNGLTGNEQFF.

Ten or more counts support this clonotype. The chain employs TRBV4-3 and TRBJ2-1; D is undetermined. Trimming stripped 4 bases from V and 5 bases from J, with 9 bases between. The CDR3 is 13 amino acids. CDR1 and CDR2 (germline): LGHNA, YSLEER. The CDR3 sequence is CASSLVTDNEQFF. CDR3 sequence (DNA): TGCGCCAGCAGCCTCGTGACTGACAATGAGCAGTTCTTC.

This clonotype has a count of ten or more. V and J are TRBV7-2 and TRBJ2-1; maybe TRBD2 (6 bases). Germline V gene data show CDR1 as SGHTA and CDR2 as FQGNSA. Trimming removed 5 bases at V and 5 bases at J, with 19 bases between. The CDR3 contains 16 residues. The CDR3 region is CASSRTLARGHNEQFF. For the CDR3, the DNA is TGTGCCAGCAGCCGGACTCTAGCGCGGGGACACAATGAGCAGTTCTTC.

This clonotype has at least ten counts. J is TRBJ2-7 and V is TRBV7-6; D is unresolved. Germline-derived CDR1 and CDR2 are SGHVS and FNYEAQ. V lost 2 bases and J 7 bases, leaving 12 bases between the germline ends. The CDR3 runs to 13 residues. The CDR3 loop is CASSLSYSREQYF. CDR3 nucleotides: TGTGCCAGCAGCTTAAGCTACTCGAGGGAGCAGTACTTC.

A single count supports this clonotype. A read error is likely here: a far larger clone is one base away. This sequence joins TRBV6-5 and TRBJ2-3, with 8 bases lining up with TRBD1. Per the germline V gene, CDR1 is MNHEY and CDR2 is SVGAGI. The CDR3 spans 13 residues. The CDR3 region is CASSSGGTDTEYF. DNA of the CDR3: TGTGCCAGCAGTTCAGGGGGCACAGATACGGAGTATTTT.